This TCR beta chain originates from a study of identical twins. Whole-study results and caveats: High-abundance cord blood beta clonotypes had fewer insertions; memory repertoires showed none. Conclusions were based on cross-sectional statistical analysis, without following the same donors. Invariant cells of the MAIT and iNKT types might have partly distorted the zero-insertion analyses.

cDNA molecules carried unique molecular identifiers, and template switching added a universal primer site. TCRdb used MiXCR to reprocess the 5' RACE reads, holding one entry per CDR3 protein. The sample has about 1.7 million distinct CDR3 sequences, less than 40% seen once. Concerning this clonotype: What it binds is unknown.

The CDR3 contains 14 residues. Per germline, CDR1 ENHRY and CDR2 SYGVKD. This sequence originates from a newborn girl in good health. The genes are TRBV10-3 and TRBJ2-5; D gene uncertain. The tail of the sequence fits TRBJ2-7 better, so the J call may be wrong. The sequencing input was cord blood. CDR3 in DNA: TGTGCCATCAGTGAGCGGGCAGCCGACTACGAGCAGTACTTC. Translating gives CAISERAADYEQYF.